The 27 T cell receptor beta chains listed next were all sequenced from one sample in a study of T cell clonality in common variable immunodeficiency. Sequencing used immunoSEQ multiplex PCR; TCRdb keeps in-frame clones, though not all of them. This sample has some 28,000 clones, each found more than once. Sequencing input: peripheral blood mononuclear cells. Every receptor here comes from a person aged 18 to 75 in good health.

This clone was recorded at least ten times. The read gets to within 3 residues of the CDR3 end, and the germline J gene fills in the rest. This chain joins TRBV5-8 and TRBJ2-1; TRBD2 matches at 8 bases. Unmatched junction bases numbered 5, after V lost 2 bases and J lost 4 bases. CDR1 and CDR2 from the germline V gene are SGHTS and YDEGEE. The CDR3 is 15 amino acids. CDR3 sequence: CASSFGSGAYNEQFF. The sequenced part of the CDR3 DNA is TGTGCCAGCAGCTTTGGTAGCGGGGCTTACAATGAG.

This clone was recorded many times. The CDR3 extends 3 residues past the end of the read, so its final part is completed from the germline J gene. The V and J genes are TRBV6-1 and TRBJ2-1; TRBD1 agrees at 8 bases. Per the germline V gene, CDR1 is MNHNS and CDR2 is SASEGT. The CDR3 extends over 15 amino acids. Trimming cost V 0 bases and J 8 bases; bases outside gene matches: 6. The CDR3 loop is CASSEAGTGTDEQFF. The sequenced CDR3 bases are TGTGCCAGCAGTGAAGCCGGGACAGGCACAGATGAG.

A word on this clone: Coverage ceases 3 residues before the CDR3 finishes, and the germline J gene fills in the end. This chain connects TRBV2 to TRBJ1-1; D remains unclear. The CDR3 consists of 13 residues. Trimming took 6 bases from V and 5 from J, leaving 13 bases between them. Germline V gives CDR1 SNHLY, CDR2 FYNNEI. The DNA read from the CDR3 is TGTGCCAGCAGGACTGGGTTTGGGACTGAA. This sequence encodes CASRTGFGTE. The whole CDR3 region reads CASRTGFGTEAFF.

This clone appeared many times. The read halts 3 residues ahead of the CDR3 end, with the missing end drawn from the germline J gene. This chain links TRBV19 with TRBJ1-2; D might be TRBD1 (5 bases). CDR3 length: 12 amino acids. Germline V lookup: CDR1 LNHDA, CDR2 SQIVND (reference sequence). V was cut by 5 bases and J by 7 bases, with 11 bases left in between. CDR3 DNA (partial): TGTGCCAGTAGTTTATCTCAGGGTGGC. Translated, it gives CASSLSQGG. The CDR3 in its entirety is CASSLSQGGYTF. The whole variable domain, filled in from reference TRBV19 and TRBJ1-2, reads DGGITQSPKYLFRKEGQNVTLSCEQNLNHDAMYWYRQDPGQGLRLIYYSQIVNDFQKGDIAEGYSVSREKKESFPLTVTSAQKNPTAFYLCASSLSQGGYTFGSGTRLTVV.

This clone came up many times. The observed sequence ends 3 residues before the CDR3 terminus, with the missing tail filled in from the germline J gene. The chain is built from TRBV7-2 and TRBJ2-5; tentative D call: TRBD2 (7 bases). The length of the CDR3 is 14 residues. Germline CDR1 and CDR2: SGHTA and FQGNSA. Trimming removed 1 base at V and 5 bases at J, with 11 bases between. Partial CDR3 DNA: TGTGCCAGCAGCTTAGGGGGGGGGCTCGAGACC. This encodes CASSLGGGLET. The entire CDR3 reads CASSLGGGLETQYF.

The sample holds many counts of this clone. The covered CDR3 bases are TGCGCCAGCAGCCGGGGGGGAGGGAACCAGCCC. Translation gives CASSRGGGNQP. The full CDR3 is CASSRGGGNQPQHF. The chain joins TRBV5-1 to TRBJ1-5; possible D gene TRBD1, 5 bases. The read halts 3 residues ahead of the CDR3 end, with the missing end drawn from the germline J gene. Per germline, CDR1 SGHRS and CDR2 YFSETQ. V lost 4 bases, J lost 7 bases, and 15 bases lay in between. CDR3 length: 14 amino acids.

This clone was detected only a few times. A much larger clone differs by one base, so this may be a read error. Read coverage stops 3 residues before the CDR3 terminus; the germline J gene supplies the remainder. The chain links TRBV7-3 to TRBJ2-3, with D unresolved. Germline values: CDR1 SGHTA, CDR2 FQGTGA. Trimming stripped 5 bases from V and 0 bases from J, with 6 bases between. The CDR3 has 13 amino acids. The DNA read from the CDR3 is TGTGCCAGCAGCCCCCAGAGCACAGATACG. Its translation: CASSPQSTDT. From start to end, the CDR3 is CASSPQSTDTQYF.

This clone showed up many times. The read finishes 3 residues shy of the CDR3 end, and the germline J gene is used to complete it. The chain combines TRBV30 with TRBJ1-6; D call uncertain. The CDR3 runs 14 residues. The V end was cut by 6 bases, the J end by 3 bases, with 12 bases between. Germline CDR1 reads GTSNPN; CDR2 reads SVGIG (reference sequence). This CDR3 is CACLEKGYNSPLHF. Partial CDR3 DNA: TGTGCCTGCCTTGAAAAGGGCTATAATTCACCC.

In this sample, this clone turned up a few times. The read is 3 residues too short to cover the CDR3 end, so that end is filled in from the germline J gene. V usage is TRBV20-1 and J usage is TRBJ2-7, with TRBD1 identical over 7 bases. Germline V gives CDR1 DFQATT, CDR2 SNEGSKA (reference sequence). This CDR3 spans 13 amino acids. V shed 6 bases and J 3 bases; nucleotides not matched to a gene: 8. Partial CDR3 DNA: TGCAGTGCGGAACCGGGACAGAGCTACGAG. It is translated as CSAEPGQSYE. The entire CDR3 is CSAEPGQSYEQYF.

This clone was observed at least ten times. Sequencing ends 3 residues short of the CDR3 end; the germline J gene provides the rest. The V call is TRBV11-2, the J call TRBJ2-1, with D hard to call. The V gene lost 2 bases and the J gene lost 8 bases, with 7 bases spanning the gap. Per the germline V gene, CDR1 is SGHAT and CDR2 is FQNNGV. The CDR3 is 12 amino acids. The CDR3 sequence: CASSLFRDEQFF. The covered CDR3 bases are TGTGCCAGCAGCTTATTCCGGGATGAG.

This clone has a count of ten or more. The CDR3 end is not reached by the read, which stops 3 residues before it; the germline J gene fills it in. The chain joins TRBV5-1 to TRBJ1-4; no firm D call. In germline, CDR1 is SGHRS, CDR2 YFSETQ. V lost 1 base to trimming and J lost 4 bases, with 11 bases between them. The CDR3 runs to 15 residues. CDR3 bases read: TGCGCCAGCAGCTTGTCGGCAGGAAGTAATGAAAAA. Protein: CASSLSAGSNEK. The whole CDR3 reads CASSLSAGSNEKLFF.

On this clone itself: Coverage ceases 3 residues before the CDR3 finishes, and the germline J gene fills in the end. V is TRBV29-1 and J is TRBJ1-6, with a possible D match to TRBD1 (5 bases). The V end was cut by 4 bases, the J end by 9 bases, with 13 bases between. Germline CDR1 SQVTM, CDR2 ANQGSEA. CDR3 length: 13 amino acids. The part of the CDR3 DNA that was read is TGCAGCGTTGCACCGGACATTCGTTCACCC. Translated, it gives CSVAPDIRSP. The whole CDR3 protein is CSVAPDIRSPLHF.

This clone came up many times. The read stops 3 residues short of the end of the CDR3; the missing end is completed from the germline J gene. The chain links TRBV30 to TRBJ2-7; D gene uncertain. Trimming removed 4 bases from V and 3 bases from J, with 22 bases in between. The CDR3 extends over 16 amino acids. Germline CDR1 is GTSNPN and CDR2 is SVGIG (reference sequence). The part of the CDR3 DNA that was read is TGTGCCTGGAATCTTGCCGACACTGGGTTAAACTACGAG. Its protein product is CAWNLADTGLNYE. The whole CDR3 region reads CAWNLADTGLNYEQYF.

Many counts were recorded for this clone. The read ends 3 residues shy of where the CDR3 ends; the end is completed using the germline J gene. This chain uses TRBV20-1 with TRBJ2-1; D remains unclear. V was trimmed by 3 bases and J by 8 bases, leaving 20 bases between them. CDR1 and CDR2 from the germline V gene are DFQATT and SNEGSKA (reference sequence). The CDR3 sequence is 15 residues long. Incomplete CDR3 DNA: TGCAGTGCTAGCTCCAGGTCGATTACAGTCGATGAG. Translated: CSASSRSITVDE. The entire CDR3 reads CSASSRSITVDEQFF.

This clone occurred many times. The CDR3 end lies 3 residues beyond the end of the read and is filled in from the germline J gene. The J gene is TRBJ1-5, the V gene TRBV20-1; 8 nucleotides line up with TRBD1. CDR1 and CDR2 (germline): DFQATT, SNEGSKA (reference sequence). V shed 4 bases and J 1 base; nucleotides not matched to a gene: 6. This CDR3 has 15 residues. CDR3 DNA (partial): TGCAGTGCTAACAGGGGGGAATCGAGCAATCAGCCC. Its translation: CSANRGESSNQP. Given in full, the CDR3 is CSANRGESSNQPQHF.

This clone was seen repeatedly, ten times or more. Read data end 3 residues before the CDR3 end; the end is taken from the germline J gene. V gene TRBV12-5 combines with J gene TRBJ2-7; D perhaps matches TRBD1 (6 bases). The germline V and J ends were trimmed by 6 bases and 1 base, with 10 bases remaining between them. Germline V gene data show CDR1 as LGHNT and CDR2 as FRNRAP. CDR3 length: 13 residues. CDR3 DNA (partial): TGTGCTAGTGGACAGGGCGCGTCCTACGAG. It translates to CASGQGASYE. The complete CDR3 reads CASGQGASYEQYF.

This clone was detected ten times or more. Incomplete CDR3 DNA: TGCGCCAGCAGCTCGCATGCGGGGGTCACTGAA. Its protein is CASSSHAGVTE. The whole CDR3 protein is CASSSHAGVTEAFF. This chain joins TRBV5-1 and TRBJ1-1; tentatively, D is TRBD1 (5 bases). The observed sequence ends 3 residues before the CDR3 terminus, with the missing tail filled in from the germline J gene. Germline assignment: CDR1 SGHRS and CDR2 YFSETQ. The CDR3 covers 14 residues. Trimming stripped 3 bases from V and 4 bases from J, with 13 bases between.

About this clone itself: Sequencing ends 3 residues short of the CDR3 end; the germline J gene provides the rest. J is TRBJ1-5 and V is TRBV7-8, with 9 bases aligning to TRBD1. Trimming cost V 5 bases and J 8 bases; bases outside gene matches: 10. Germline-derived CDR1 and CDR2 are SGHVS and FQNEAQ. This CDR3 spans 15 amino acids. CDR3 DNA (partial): TGTGCCAGCAGCCCGGTACAGGGGGCTGGGGAGCCC. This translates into CASSPVQGAGEP. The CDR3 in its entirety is CASSPVQGAGEPQHF.

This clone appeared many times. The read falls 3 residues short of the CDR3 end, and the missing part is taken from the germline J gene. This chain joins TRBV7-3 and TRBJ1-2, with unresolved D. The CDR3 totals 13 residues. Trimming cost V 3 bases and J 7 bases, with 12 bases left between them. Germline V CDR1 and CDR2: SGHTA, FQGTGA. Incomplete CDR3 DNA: TGTGCCAGCAGCTTGGCTGGGCTAACTGGC. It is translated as CASSLAGLTG. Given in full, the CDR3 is CASSLAGLTGYTF.

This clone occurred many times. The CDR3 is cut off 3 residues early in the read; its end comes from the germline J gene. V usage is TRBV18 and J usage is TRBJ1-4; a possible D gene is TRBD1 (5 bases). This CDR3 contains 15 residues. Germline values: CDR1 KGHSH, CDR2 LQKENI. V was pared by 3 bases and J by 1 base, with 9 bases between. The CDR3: CASSPAGGTNEKLFF. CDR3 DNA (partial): TGTGCCAGCTCACCGGCCGGGGGAACTAATGAAAAA.

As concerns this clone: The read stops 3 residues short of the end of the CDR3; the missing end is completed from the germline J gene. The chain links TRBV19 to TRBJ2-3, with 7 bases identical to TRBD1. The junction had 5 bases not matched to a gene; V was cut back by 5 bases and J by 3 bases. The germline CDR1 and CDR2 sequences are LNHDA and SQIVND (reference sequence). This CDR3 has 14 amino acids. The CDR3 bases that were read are TGTGCCAGTAGTCATCTCAGGGGGACAGATACG. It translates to CASSHLRGTDT. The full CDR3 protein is CASSHLRGTDTQYF.

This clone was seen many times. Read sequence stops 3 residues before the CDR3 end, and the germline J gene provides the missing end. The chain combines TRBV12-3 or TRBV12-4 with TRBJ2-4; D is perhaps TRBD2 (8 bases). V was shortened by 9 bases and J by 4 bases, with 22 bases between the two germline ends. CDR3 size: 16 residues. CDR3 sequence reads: CASSGGVTGDKNIQYF. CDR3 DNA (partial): TGTGCCAGTTCGGGGGGGGTAACAGGGGATAAAAACATT.

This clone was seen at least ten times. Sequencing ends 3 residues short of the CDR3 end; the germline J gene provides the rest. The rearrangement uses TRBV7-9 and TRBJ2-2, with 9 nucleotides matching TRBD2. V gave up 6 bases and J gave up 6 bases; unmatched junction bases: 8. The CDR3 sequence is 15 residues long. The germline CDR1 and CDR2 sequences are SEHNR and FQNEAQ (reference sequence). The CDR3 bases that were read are TGTGCCAGCAGTTATAGCGGGGGTACCCCCGGGGAG. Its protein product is CASSYSGGTPGE. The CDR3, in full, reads CASSYSGGTPGELFF.

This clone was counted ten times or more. The sequenced CDR3 bases are TGCGCCAGCAGTTCGTCCGGACTAGGCTACAATGAG. The encoded protein is CASSSSGLGYNE. The entire CDR3 reads CASSSSGLGYNEQFF. The chain employs TRBV5-1 and TRBJ2-1; TRBD2 matches at 7 bases. The observed sequence ends 3 residues before the CDR3 terminus, with the missing tail filled in from the germline J gene. Trimming cost V 5 bases and J 3 bases; bases outside gene matches: 8. Germline CDR1 is SGHRS and CDR2 is YFSETQ. The CDR3 covers 15 residues.

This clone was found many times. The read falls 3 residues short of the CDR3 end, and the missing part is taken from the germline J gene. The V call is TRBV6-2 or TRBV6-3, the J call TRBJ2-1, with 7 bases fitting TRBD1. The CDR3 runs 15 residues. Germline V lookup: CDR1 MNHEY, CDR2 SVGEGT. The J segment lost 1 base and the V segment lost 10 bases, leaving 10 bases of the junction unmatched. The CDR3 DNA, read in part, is TGTGCCACCCGACAGGGCTCTCATTCCTACAATGAG. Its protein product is CATRQGSHSYNE. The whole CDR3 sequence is CATRQGSHSYNEQFF.

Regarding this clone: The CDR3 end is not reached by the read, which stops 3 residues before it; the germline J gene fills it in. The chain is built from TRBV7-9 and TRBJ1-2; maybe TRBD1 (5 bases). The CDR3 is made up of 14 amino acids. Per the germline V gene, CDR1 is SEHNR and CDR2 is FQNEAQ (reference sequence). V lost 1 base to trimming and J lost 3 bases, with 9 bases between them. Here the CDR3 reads CASSLGDRYYGYTF. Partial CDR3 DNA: TGTGCCAGCAGCTTAGGAGACAGATACTATGGC.

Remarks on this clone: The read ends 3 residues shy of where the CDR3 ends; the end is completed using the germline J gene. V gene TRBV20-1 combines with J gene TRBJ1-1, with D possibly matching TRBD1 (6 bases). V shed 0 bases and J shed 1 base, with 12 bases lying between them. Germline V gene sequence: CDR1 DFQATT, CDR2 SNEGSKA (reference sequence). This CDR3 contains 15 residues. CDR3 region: CSARDSVTGNTEAFF. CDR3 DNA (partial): TGCAGTGCTAGAGATTCCGTGACAGGGAACACTGAA.